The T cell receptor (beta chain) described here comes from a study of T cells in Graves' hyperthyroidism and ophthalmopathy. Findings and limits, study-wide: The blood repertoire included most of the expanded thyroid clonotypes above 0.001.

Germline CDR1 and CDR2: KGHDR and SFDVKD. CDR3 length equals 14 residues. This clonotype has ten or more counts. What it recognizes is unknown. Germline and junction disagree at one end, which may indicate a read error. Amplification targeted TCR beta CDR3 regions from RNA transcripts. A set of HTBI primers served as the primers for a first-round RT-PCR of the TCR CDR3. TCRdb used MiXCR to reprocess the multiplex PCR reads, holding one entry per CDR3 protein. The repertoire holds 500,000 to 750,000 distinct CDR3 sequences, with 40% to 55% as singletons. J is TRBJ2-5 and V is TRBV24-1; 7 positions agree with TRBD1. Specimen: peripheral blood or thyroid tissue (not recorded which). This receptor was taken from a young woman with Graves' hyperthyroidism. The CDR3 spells CATQQGWDHETQYF. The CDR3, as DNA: TGTGCCACCCAACAGGGGTGGGACCACGAGACCCAGTACTTC.